The present TCR beta chain was sequenced within a study of blood T cell repertoires in COVID-19. Study at large: The study drew acute and convalescent COVID-19 samples from the United States, Italy and Spain. Sample material is recorded as cDNA or gDNA derived from T cells, B-cell-depleted T cells, or PBMCs.

CDR1 is MNHNY, CDR2 SVGAGI, per germline (reference sequence). The ends were cut back, 5 bases at V and 3 bases at J, with 14 bases in the middle. The CDR3 runs 14 residues. TCRdb's table, derived via immunoSEQ multiplex PCR, lists solely in-frame clones and lacks some. The table records 70,000 to 95,000 clones, 85% of them present only once. The receptor's source is a woman aged 70 to 79 with active or convalescent COVID-19. The chain carries TRBV6-6 and TRBJ2-7, with a possible D match to TRBD1 (6 bases). Source material: peripheral blood. The CDR3 here is CASSRGTTVYEQYF. The CDR3 DNA reads as TGTGCCAGCAGTAGGGGGACAACCGTCTACGAGCAGTACTTC.